This T cell receptor beta chain was documented in a study of cytomegalovirus exposure and HLA in healthy donors. Findings of the study overall: The study flagged fewer than 200 TCR beta chains as cytomegalovirus-associated. Highly shared sequence variants in one cluster were likely a sequencing artifact.

V lost 6 bases, J lost 4 bases, and 6 bases stayed unmatched. The CDR3 consists of 15 residues. CDR1 and CDR2 from the germline V gene are MNHEY and SVGAGI. On this clone: Its antigen is not identified.

This PCR relied on a set of 60 Vbeta primers and 13 Jbeta primers. As originally analysed: In a later analysis, of approximately 81 million unique beta chains, about 12 million appeared in at least two donors. TCRdb's table, derived via immunoSEQ multiplex PCR, lists solely in-frame clones and lacks some. V and J calls and clone size are as listed in that table; D and trimming were resolved from the DNA. The sample holds some 150,000 clones, over 70% seen once. Donors sampled were nominally healthy, though unrecorded immune exposures were likely. The receptor was derived from a woman aged 40 to 50 in good health and CMV-seropositive. The sequencing sample was made of PBMCs. The chain combines TRBV6-5 with TRBJ2-2; 9 bases match TRBD1. The CDR3 DNA is TGTGCCAGCAGGGCGGGACAGGGACCCACCGGGGAGCTGTTTTTT. Its protein product is CASRAGQGPTGELFF.